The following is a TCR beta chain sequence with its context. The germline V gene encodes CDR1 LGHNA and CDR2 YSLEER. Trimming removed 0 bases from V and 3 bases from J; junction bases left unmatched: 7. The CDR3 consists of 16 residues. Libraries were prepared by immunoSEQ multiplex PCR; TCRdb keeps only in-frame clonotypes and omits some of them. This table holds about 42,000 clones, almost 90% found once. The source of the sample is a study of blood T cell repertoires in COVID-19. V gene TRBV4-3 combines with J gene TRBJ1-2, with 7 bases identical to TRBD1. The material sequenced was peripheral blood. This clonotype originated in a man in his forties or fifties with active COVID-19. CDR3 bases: TGCGCCAGCAGCCAAGATATATACAGGGGCGACTATGGCTACACCTTC. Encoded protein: CASSQDIYRGDYGYTF.